This T cell receptor (beta chain) was retrieved from a study of blood T cells in healthy people across ages (dated by TCRdb to 2013 to 2016). With respect to the entire study: In model experiments, template switching captured roughly one uniquely barcoded TCR beta cDNA molecule for every two T cells. Using deep sequencing normalized with unique cDNA molecular identifiers, the study measured how TCR beta repertoire diversity changes with age. Four age groups were formed from the donors: young (average approximately 15 years), middle-aged (roughly 38), aged (about 62) and long-lived (around 82). To avoid experimental bias, donors of different ages were distributed randomly across sequencing lanes. Using the same blood draw, the study looked at two additional independent replicas of 1 million unique cDNA reads for two donors, one aged 18 to 30 and the other aged 80 or older. General study outcomes and caveats: The long-lived group showed more naive CD4+ T cells, fewer expanded clones and increased TCR diversity than the aged group, suggesting age selection. The percentage of naive T cells measured by flow cytometry correlated strongly with observed TCR beta diversity. As age increased, observed TCR beta diversity per million T cells dropped in a roughly linear way, and a significant reduction was already evident by age 40. Bulk unsorted PBMC profiling prevented conclusive comparison of naive and antigen-experienced compartments. Estimates of total diversity based on one million sequenced T cells were regarded as lower bounds and as underestimates. Donor CMV infection status was unknown, potentially confounding age-related changes in expanded clonotypes.

Concerning this clonotype itself: The clone's antigen remains unknown. No much larger clone exists at a distance of one base, and base qualities are not known.

The donors were 40 or so Caucasian individuals from Russia, aged 6 to 90 years, who were systemically healthy. Approximately 9 milliliters of peripheral blood were collected from each donor into EDTA-treated Vacutainer tubes. Ficoll-Paque density-gradient centrifugation was used to isolate PBMCs, with at least 6.5 million per sample. Trizol reagent was used to extract total RNA from the PBMCs, yielding at least 5 micrograms per sample. The percentages of naive CD45RAhigh/CD27high T cells were determined by flow cytometry on a PBMC aliquot from every donor. The protocol used for the library was 5' RACE. The data were produced on an Illumina HiSeq 2500. A second roughly 6 to 12 cycle PCR used a sample-barcoded 5' primer and a J-beta primer mix. Each TCR beta cDNA molecule received a unique molecular identifier from a template-switch 5' adaptor carrying 12 random nucleotides. At least 2.5 million CDR3-containing paired-end reads were obtained from each sample. The Mint cDNA synthesis kit, primed by a TRBC-specific oligonucleotide, was used to synthesize first-strand cDNA from all RNA. All cDNA was treated with uracil-DNA glycosylase and then went through a first 18-cycle PCR with the universal primers M1SS and BC2_uni_R. The authors' pipeline ran thus. Normalization of each sample was performed by random selection of 1 million high-quality reads, each carrying a distinct molecular identifier. Reads with shared molecular identifiers were discarded instead of being binned into consensus sequences. MiTCR, set to a Q25 quality threshold and the strictest error-elimination algorithm, was used for CDR3 identification, clonotype clustering and error correction. Lower-bound total TCR beta diversity was estimated with a nonparametric unseen species model using Euler transformation. In-frame beta chains were kept once TCRdb had trimmed the public reads at Q25 with fastp and called clones with MiXCR. Under each unique CDR3 protein, matching rows form one entry showing the most common genes and DNA. Here the V and J calls rest on TCRdb's processing, not on the authors' analysis. The sample contains 270,000 or so distinct CDR3 sequences, roughly 29% of them found a single time. The ten largest clones add up to approximately 29% of the sample.

The CDR3 contains 19 residues, cysteine and phenylalanine counted. Only CDR3 DNA is held: 57 bases, read in frame from base 1. The germline V gene encodes CDR1 MGHRA and CDR2 YSYEKL. V is trimmed back by 0 bases and J by 5 bases, and the junction contains 13 bases that no gene match accounts for. Specimen: blood. The origin of this receptor is a woman aged 70-85 years in good health. The chain couples TRBV4-1 to TRBJ2-1, with 10 middle bases fitting TRBD2. The nucleotides read TGCGCCAGCAGCCAAGAGGCCACTAGCGGGATTACCCTGAACAATGAGCAGTTCTTC. Translated, it gives CASSQEATSGITLNNEQFF.